Sequencing of this T cell receptor (beta chain) was carried out in a study of blood T cell repertoires in COVID-19. For the study at large: Sites in the United States, Italy and Spain provided acute and convalescent COVID-19 samples.

In the original analysis: Researchers report that nucleated cell counts were estimated from reference gene primer amplification. Clones were read by immunoSEQ multiplex PCR, and TCRdb kept only the in-frame ones, dropping some. V, J and clone size were drawn from that table, and D and trimming were deduced from the DNA. The sample lists around 50,000 clones; 70% to 85% were seen once. This clone was recorded once. CDR3 size: 14 residues. Germline assignment: CDR1 MNHNY and CDR2 SVGAGI (reference sequence). V gave up 2 bases and J gave up 9 bases, with 16 bases separating them. The Seattle site enrolled patients during active infection and followed them longitudinally.

The chain links TRBV6-6 to TRBJ2-5; D might be TRBD1 (5 bases). The clonotype originates from a man at least 80 years old with COVID-19, enrolled during active disease. The sequencing input was peripheral blood. The CDR3 reads CASSYTDTIRAQYF. The CDR3 DNA is TGTGCCAGCAGTTACACGGACACAATCAGGGCCCAGTACTTC.